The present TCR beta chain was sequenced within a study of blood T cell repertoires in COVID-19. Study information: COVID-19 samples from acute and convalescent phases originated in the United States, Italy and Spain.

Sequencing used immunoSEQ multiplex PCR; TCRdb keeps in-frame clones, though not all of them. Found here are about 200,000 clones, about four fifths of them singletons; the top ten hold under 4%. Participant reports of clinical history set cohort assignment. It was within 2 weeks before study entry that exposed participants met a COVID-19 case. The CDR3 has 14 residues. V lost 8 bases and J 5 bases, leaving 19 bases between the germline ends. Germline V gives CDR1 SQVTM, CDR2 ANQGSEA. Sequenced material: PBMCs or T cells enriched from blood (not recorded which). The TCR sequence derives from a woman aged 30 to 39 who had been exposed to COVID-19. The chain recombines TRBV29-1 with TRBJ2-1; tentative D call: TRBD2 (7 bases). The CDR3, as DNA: TGCAGCTCGGCCCGGGGGGCGGGTGACAATGAGCAGTTCTTC. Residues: CSSARGAGDNEQFF.